These 31 T cell receptor beta chains were all obtained from the same sample, sequenced in a study of Ad26.COV2.S vaccination and SARS-CoV-2 variants. Noted treatment: some 20 received Ad26.COV2.S at low or high dose, single or two shots; 5 received placebo; per-sample allocation not given. Samples analyzed were those drawn on day 63 after the first vaccine or placebo injection. Using immunoSEQ multiplex PCR, the repertoire was profiled, and TCRdb retains in-frame clones only, with some absent. The sample contains 410,000 or so clones, 92% of which appear only once. The sequences come from peripheral blood, collected in a trial of Ad26.COV2.S vaccine versus placebo. The receptors shown here come from a person between 18 and 65 years old who received the Ad26.COV2.S COVID-19 vaccine or a placebo.

The gene calls are TRBV19 and TRBJ2-6; no firm D call. The length of the CDR3 is 15 residues. CDR1 is LNHDA, CDR2 SQIVND, per germline (reference sequence). Trimming took 2 bases from V and 1 from J, leaving 6 bases between them. For the CDR3, the DNA is TGTGCCAGTAGTATAATAGAGTCTGGGGCCAACGTCCTGACTTTC. Its translation is CASSIIESGANVLTF.

The rearrangement joins TRBV5-1 to TRBJ1-1; 7 nucleotides match TRBD1. This CDR3 has 15 amino acids. CDR1 and CDR2 (germline): SGHRS, YFSETQ. The ends lost 6 bases at V and 0 bases at J; junction bases unmatched: 8. CDR3 DNA: TGCGCCAGCATGGAGGGGGCGCGGCTGAACACTGAAGCTTTCTTT. This translates into CASMEGARLNTEAFF.

This clone turned up a few times. The rearrangement uses TRBV19 and TRBJ1-5, with no clear D. Trimming took off 1 base at V and 7 bases at J, with 5 bases between the two ends. Germline assignment: CDR1 LNHDA and CDR2 SQIVND (reference sequence). This CDR3 region has 12 residues. This CDR3 is CASSIAKQPQHF. In nucleotides, the CDR3 is TGTGCCAGTAGTATAGCAAAACAGCCCCAGCATTTT.

The J gene is TRBJ1-5, the V gene TRBV6-2 or TRBV6-3; a weak D match, TRBD1 (5 bases). Trimming shortened V by 0 bases and J by 7 bases, and 19 bases separated the two germline ends. The CDR3 spans 17 residues. Germline CDR1 reads MNHEY; CDR2 reads SVGEGT. CDR3: CASSYSGGEISVQPQHF. CDR3 DNA sequence: TGTGCCAGCAGTTACTCGGGAGGGGAGATTTCGGTCCAGCCCCAGCATTTT.

This chain uses TRBV7-8 with TRBJ2-3; 13 bases line up with TRBD2. Trimming removed 2 bases from V and 5 bases from J; junction bases left unmatched: 1. The CDR3 contains 15 residues. The germline V gene encodes CDR1 SGHVS and CDR2 FQNEAQ. The CDR3 sequence: CASSLTSGGVDTQYF. Here the CDR3 DNA reads TGTGCCAGCAGCTTAACTAGCGGGGGGGTAGATACGCAGTATTTT.

V usage is TRBV5-1 and J usage is TRBJ1-4; D not certain. V lost 2 bases to trimming and J lost 5 bases, with 13 bases between them. Germline V lookup: CDR1 SGHRS, CDR2 YFSETQ. The CDR3 contains 15 residues. The CDR3 DNA sequence: TGCGCCAGCAGCTTTTCTATGGGGAACAATGAAAAACTGTTTTTT. Protein sequence: CASSFSMGNNEKLFF.

The J gene is TRBJ2-7, the V gene TRBV11-2, with D perhaps assigned TRBD1 or TRBD2 (5 bases each). Germline loops: CDR1 SGHAT, CDR2 FQNNGV. Between the trimmed V and J ends, which lost 4 bases and 3 bases, there was a span of 16 bases. This CDR3 is 15 amino acids long. CDR3 bases: TGTGCCAGCAGCTCCAGAGGAGGTGGGGGCTACGAGCAGTACTTC. Translating gives CASSSRGGGGYEQYF.

In this sample, this clone turned up a few times. The chain links TRBV6-5 to TRBJ2-1, with 9 nucleotides matching TRBD2. There are 15 residues in the CDR3. CDR1 and CDR2 from the germline V gene are MNHEY and SVGAGI. The trim removed 6 bases at V and 4 bases at J, leaving 7 bases unmatched. The CDR3 is CASSQSGGPYNEQFF. CDR3 in DNA: TGTGCCAGCAGCCAAAGCGGGGGGCCATACAATGAGCAGTTCTTC.

CDR3 amino acids: CASSIGTVRTEAFF. For the CDR3, the DNA is TGTGCCAGTAGTATCGGGACAGTTCGCACTGAAGCTTTCTTT. The rearrangement links TRBV19 to TRBJ1-1; TRBD1 matches at 7 bases. Germline CDR1 is LNHDA and CDR2 is SQIVND (reference sequence). The CDR3 is 14 amino acids. The V gene end was trimmed by 3 bases and the J gene end by 4 bases; junction bases not matched to a gene: 5.

This chain joins TRBV7-2 and TRBJ1-1; weak D call: TRBD1 (5 bases). Germline V gene data show CDR1 as SGHTA and CDR2 as FQGNSA. Trimming stripped 8 bases from V and 6 bases from J, with 19 bases between. The length of the CDR3 is 14 residues. The CDR3 loop is CASQGYAGPPEAFF. The CDR3 nucleotides are TGTGCCAGCCAAGGGTACGCAGGGCCCCCTGAAGCTTTCTTT.

V and J are TRBV6-6 and TRBJ1-4; D ambiguous. Looked up from germline, CDR1 is MNHNY and CDR2 is SVGAGI (reference sequence). The CDR3 totals 15 residues. V was clipped by 8 bases and J by 4 bases, with 17 bases between them. The CDR3 coding sequence is TGTGCCAGCCAGTTTGCGTCCGCGGATAATGAAAAACTGTTTTTT. As protein: CASQFASADNEKLFF.

The chain joins TRBV30 to TRBJ2-7; TRBD1 is a possible D gene (6 bases). V lost 2 bases to trimming and J lost 3 bases, with 14 bases between them. The CDR3 is made up of 14 amino acids. Germline assignment: CDR1 GTSNPN and CDR2 SVGIG (reference sequence). The CDR3 loop is CAWSYRVINYEQYF. The CDR3 nucleotides are TGTGCCTGGAGTTACAGGGTTATAAACTACGAGCAGTACTTC.

The rearrangement uses TRBV9 and TRBJ2-5, with D uncertain. Trimming stripped 0 bases from V and 2 bases from J, with 11 bases between. Per germline, CDR1 SGDLS and CDR2 YYNGEE. This CDR3 region has 15 residues. Here the CDR3 reads CASSVGGRFQETQYF. CDR3 coding DNA: TGTGCCAGCAGCGTAGGCGGACGCTTTCAAGAGACCCAGTACTTC. Full variable domain (outside the CDR3, taken from reference TRBV9 and TRBJ2-5): DSGVTQTPKHLITATGQRVTLRCSPRSGDLSVYWYQQSLDQGLQFLIQYYNGEERAKGNILERFSAQQFPDLHSELNLSSLELGDSALYFCASSVGGRFQETQYFGPGTRLLVL.

Remarks on this clone: The junction departs from the called germline gene at one end, perhaps through a read error. J is TRBJ1-2 and V is TRBV20-1; D may be TRBD1 (6 bases). The CDR3 spans 11 residues. Germline values: CDR1 DFQATT, CDR2 SNEGSKA (reference sequence). CDR3 coding DNA: TGCAGTGCTAGAGAACAGGGAGCCCCTACTTTC. Its translation: CSAREQGAPTF.

The chain links TRBV20-1 to TRBJ2-2; D is tentatively TRBD1 or TRBD2 (7 bases each). CDR1 and CDR2 (germline): DFQATT, SNEGSKA (reference sequence). This CDR3 contains 16 residues. V shed 3 bases and J shed 5 bases, with 19 bases lying between them. CDR3 sequence: CSASIFGRGGTGELFF. CDR3 in DNA: TGCAGTGCTAGTATCTTCGGCAGGGGGGGAACCGGGGAGCTGTTTTTT.

This chain connects TRBV5-4 to TRBJ1-1; D is undetermined. The V and J ends lost 4 bases and 0 bases respectively, with 7 bases between them. CDR3 length: 13 residues. Germline V gives CDR1 SGHNT, CDR2 YYREEE (reference sequence). CDR3 sequence: CASSSELNTEAFF. CDR3 DNA: TGTGCCAGCAGCAGCGAGTTGAACACTGAAGCTTTCTTT.

The V gene is TRBV19, the J gene TRBJ1-1; D is perhaps TRBD1 (5 bases). Germline assignment: CDR1 LNHDA and CDR2 SQIVND (reference sequence). Trimming cost V 7 bases and J 1 base, with 10 bases left between them. The CDR3 extends over 13 amino acids. This CDR3 is CASNLGGNTEAFF. CDR3 nucleotides: TGTGCCAGTAACCTTGGGGGGAACACTGAAGCTTTCTTT.

This rearrangement joins TRBV5-1 to TRBJ1-6; 11 nucleotides line up with TRBD1. V was pared by 4 bases and J by 9 bases, with 3 bases of the junction left unmatched. The CDR3 is 14 residues long. In germline, CDR1 is SGHRS, CDR2 YFSETQ. CDR3 sequence reads: CASSQGQGASPLHF. CDR3 sequence (DNA): TGCGCCAGCAGCCAAGGACAGGGGGCTTCACCCCTCCACTTT.

The chain couples TRBV10-1 to TRBJ2-1; perhaps TRBD2 as D (5 bases). CDR1 is WNHNN, CDR2 SYGVQD, per germline (reference sequence). V shed 5 bases and J shed 3 bases, with 11 bases lying between them. The CDR3 has 14 amino acids. CDR3 residues: CASSPSNIYNEQFF. DNA of the CDR3: TGCGCCAGCAGTCCTAGCAACATCTACAATGAGCAGTTCTTC.

The rearrangement joins TRBV3-1 (or the pseudogene TRBV3-2) to TRBJ2-5; TRBD2 matches 9 bases. CDR3 length: 15 residues. Germline V gene sequence: CDR1 LGHDT, CDR2 YNNKEL (reference sequence). Trimming at V came to 1 base and at J to 5 bases, leaving 5 bases not matched to a gene. The CDR3 DNA is TGTGCCAGCAGCCAAGTTCCTAGCGGGGTGGAGACCCAGTACTTC. Translating gives CASSQVPSGVETQYF.

V gene TRBV5-6 combines with J gene TRBJ1-4; possible D gene TRBD1, 5 bases. Germline values: CDR1 SGHDT, CDR2 YYEEEE. This CDR3 has 12 amino acids. With 6 bases removed from V and 7 bases from J, the gap between germline ends came to 10 bases. For the CDR3, the DNA is TGTGCCAGCAAGGGGATGGGTGAAAAACTGTTTTTT. This gives the protein CASKGMGEKLFF.

This sequence joins TRBV15 and TRBJ2-7, with 9 bases aligning to TRBD2. The CDR3 extends over 16 amino acids. V lost 3 bases, J lost 1 base, and 7 bases stayed unmatched. The germline V gene encodes CDR1 LNHNV and CDR2 YYDKDF (reference sequence). CDR3 in amino acids: CATSRSGGGASYEQYF. CDR3 DNA: TGTGCCACCAGCAGGTCTGGCGGGGGGGCTTCCTACGAGCAGTACTTC.

In this sample, this clone turned up once. The chain couples TRBV5-1 to TRBJ1-6; D gene unclear. The CDR3 totals 14 residues. V shed 4 bases and J shed 9 bases, with 14 bases lying between them. Germline values: CDR1 SGHRS, CDR2 YFSETQ. The CDR3 nucleotides read TGCGCCAGCAGCACCGGCCAGTTGGGTTCACCCCTCCACTTT. Its translation is CASSTGQLGSPLHF.

The chain has TRBV10-2 and TRBJ2-1; 10 bases line up with TRBD2. With V trimmed by 10 bases and J by 0 bases, 6 bases remained unmatched. The V gene's germline CDR1 is WSHSY and CDR2 SAAADI. The CDR3 length is 15 residues. Here the CDR3 reads CATKLAGGSYNEQFF. The CDR3 DNA is TGCGCCACAAAATTAGCGGGGGGCTCCTACAATGAGCAGTTCTTC.

Worth noting for this clone: The same CDR3 arises from other DNA sequences in this sample as well. The chain employs TRBV19 and TRBJ2-1, with TRBD1 matching over 8 bases. CDR3 length: 14 amino acids. Germline lookup yields CDR1 LNHDA and CDR2 SQIVND (reference sequence). V lost 4 bases, J lost 2 bases, and 1 base stayed unmatched. The CDR3 DNA reads as TGTGCCAGTAGTACAGGGGGCGCCTACAATGAGCAGTTCTTC. This codes for CASSTGGAYNEQFF. Based on the CDR3 plus reference TRBV19 and TRBJ2-1, the full variable domain is DGGITQSPKYLFRKEGQNVTLSCEQNLNHDAMYWYRQDPGQGLRLIYYSQIVNDFQKGDIAEGYSVSREKKESFPLTVTSAQKNPTAFYLCASSTGGAYNEQFFGPGTRLTVL.

The chain combines TRBV29-1 with TRBJ1-6; tentative D call: TRBD1 (5 bases). Germline CDR1 and CDR2: SQVTM and ANQGSEA. Trimming pared 7 bases from V and 10 bases from J, leaving 14 bases between. The CDR3 is 12 residues long. CDR3 nucleotide sequence: TGCAGCGCGGGGGAAGTAAACTCACCCCTCCACTTT. It codes for CSAGEVNSPLHF.

The chain couples TRBV28 to TRBJ1-2, with 8 nucleotides matching TRBD1. The germline CDR1 and CDR2 sequences are MDHEN and SYDVKM. Trimming cost V 5 bases and J 8 bases; bases outside gene matches: 4. The CDR3 length is 12 residues. In DNA form, the CDR3 reads TGTGCCAGCAGTGGACAGGGACCGGGCTACACCTTC. Encoded protein: CASSGQGPGYTF.

This rearrangement joins TRBV9 to TRBJ1-4, with D perhaps matching TRBD1 (5 bases). Trimming pared 0 bases from V and 8 bases from J, leaving 23 bases between. Germline-derived CDR1 and CDR2 are SGDLS and YYNGEE. CDR3 length: 18 residues. The CDR3 nucleotides are TGTGCCAGCAGCGTAGATGGGGACCTCTGGTTCGGTGGAGAAAAACTGTTTTTT. Its protein is CASSVDGDLWFGGEKLFF.

The V call is TRBV28, the J call TRBJ1-2; a possible D gene is TRBD1 (6 bases). The CDR3 covers 14 residues. The germline V gene has CDR1 MDHEN and CDR2 SYDVKM. With 2 bases removed from V and 2 bases from J, the gap between germline ends came to 9 bases. CDR3 loop: CASSLPQGNYGYTF. For the CDR3, the DNA is TGTGCCAGCAGTTTACCGCAGGGGAACTATGGCTACACCTTC.

As regards this clone: Within the sample, other DNA sequences also encode this same CDR3. The chain joins TRBV27 to TRBJ1-2; possibly TRBD1 for D (6 bases). The germline CDR1 and CDR2 sequences are MNHEY and SMNVEV (reference sequence). This CDR3 contains 13 residues. Trimming pared 3 bases from V and 2 bases from J, leaving 7 bases between. In DNA, the CDR3 is TGTGCCAGCAGTTTCGGGACAAACTATGGCTACACCTTC. Its translation is CASSFGTNYGYTF.

The chain has TRBV5-5 and TRBJ2-7; D possibly corresponds to TRBD1 (6 bases). The germline V gene encodes CDR1 SGHKS and CDR2 YYEKEE (reference sequence). V was clipped by 1 base and J by 5 bases, with 16 bases between them. This CDR3 has 15 amino acids. This CDR3 reads CASSLYDRPGNEQYF. The CDR3, as DNA: TGTGCCAGCAGCTTGTATGACAGGCCGGGGAACGAGCAGTACTTC.